This T cell receptor beta chain comes out of a study of monozygotic twins with inflammatory bowel disease. Points from the study as a whole: Inverse Simpson values showed less TCRbeta diversity in IBD patients than in their healthy co-twins.

A 2.5 ml blood sample was drawn per donor. The CDR3 totals 12 residues. CDR1 MNHEY and CDR2 SMNVEV come from the germline V gene (reference sequence). A note on this clonotype: Antigen: not known.

Eight cDNA synthesis reactions were run for every sample. UMIs with a 6-nucleotide sample barcode were added by template switching. TCRdb reprocessed the 5' RACE reads and stores each CDR3 protein as one record, lacking DNA. The sample totals roughly 160,000 distinct CDR3 sequences. The TCR sequence derives from a human donor with ulcerative colitis or Crohn's disease, or a healthy co-twin of an affected twin (not recorded which). V is TRBV27 and J is TRBJ1-2; TCRdb reports TRBD1, a call that lacks DNA to check it against. The sequenced material came from blood. The CDR3 sequence: CASKQGSYGYTF.